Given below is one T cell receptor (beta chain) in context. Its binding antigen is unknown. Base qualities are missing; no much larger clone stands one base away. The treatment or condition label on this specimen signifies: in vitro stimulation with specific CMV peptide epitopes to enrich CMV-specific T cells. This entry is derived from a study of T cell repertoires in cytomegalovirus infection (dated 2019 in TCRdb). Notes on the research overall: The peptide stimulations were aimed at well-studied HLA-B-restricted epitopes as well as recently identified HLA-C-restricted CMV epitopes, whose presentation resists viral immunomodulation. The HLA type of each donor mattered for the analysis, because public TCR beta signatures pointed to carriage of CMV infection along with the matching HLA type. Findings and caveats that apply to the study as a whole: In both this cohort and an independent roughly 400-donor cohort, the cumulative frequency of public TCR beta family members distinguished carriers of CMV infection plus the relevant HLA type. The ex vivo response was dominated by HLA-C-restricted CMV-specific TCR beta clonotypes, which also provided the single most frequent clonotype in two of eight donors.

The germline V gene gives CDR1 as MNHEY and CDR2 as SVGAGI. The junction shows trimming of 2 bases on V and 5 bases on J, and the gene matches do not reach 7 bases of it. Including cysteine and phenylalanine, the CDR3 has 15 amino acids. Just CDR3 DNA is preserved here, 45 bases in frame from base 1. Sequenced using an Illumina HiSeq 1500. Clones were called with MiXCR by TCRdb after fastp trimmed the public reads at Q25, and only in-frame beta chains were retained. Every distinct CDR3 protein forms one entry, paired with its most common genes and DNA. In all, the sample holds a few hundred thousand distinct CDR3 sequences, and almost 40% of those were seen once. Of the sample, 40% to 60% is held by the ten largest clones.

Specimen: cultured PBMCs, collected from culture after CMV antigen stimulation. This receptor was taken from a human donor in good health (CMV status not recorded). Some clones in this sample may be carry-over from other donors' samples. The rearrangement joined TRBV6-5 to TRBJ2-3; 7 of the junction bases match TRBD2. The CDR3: CASSYRGGVGDTQYF. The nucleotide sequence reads TGTGCCAGCAGTTACCGCGGGGGTGTTGGAGATACGCAGTATTTT.